A single TCR beta chain is shown here with its context. Its target is unknown. The entry originates in a study of cytomegalovirus exposure and HLA in healthy donors. Findings and limits, study-wide: Researchers catalogued roughly 170 TCR beta chains as cytomegalovirus-associated.

The PCR had 60 Vbeta and 13 Jbeta primers. This table comes from immunoSEQ multiplex PCR, and its TCRdb copy is limited to in-frame clones, with some not included. This sample has about 130,000 clones, with about 80% found just once. This clonotype was sampled from a man in his thirties or forties in good health. The sequenced sample consisted of PBMCs.

The CDR3 region is CASGLERTEAFF. The CDR3, as DNA: TGTGCTAGTGGTTTGGAACGGACTGAAGCTTTCTTT. The genes are TRBV12-5 and TRBJ1-1; D is ambiguous. V lost 1 base, J lost 5 bases, and 5 bases lay in between. The CDR3 runs to 12 residues. CDR1 is LGHNT and CDR2 is FRNRAP in the germline V gene. The entire variable domain, with the rest obtained from reference TRBV12-5 and TRBJ1-1, is as follows: DARVTQTPRHKVTEMGQEVTMRCQPILGHNTVFWYRQTMMQGLELLAYFRNRAPLDDSGMPKDRFSAEMPDATLATLKIQPSEPRDSAVYFCASGLERTEAFFGQGTRLTVV.